The next 17 T cell receptor beta chains were all read from a single sample in a study of T cell changes during pregnancy in multiple sclerosis. Measured with immunoSEQ multiplex PCR; TCRdb has only the in-frame clones, and not every one. The sample has roughly 70,000 clones, 90% seen once. The starting material was peripheral blood, obtained in the third trimester of pregnancy. Every receptor here comes from a female donor with multiple sclerosis, enrolled in a pregnancy study.

The V gene is TRBV6-6, the J gene TRBJ1-3; tentative D call: TRBD1 (5 bases). The ends were cut back, 2 bases at V and 2 bases at J, with 13 bases in the middle. Germline V gives CDR1 MNHNY, CDR2 SVGAGI (reference sequence). This CDR3 spans 16 amino acids. CDR3 amino acids: CASSYRGQGPGNTIYF. In DNA form, the CDR3 reads TGTGCCAGCAGTTACCGTGGTCAGGGTCCTGGAAACACCATATATTTT.

The rearrangement links TRBV6-5 to TRBJ2-7, with D maybe TRBD2 (6 bases). The germline V gene has CDR1 MNHEY and CDR2 SVGAGI. V lost 2 bases and J 3 bases, leaving 17 bases between the germline ends. This CDR3 has 16 residues. The CDR3 region has the DNA TGTGCCAGCAGTTACGGCGTGGCTAGCGATGACTACGAGCAGTACTTC. It is translated as CASSYGVASDDYEQYF.

CDR3 region: CASSLGLVGTDTQYF. The CDR3 DNA follows: TGCGCCAGCAGCTTGGGGCTAGTTGGCACAGATACGCAGTATTTT. The chain joins TRBV5-1 to TRBJ2-3, with no clear D. This CDR3 is 15 amino acids long. The V end lost 0 bases, the J end lost 1 base, and 9 bases lay between the germline ends. The germline CDR1 and CDR2 sequences are SGHRS and YFSETQ.

V usage is TRBV14 and J usage is TRBJ2-3, with 12 bases lining up with TRBD2. Per germline, CDR1 SGHDN and CDR2 FVKESK. With 2 bases clipped from V and 5 bases from J, the junction kept 2 bases outside the gene matches. The CDR3 covers 15 residues. CDR3 sequence reads: CASSQTGLAGDTQYF. The CDR3 DNA sequence: TGTGCCAGCAGCCAAACGGGACTAGCGGGAGATACGCAGTATTTT. Combining the CDR3 with reference TRBV14 and TRBJ2-3 gives the whole variable domain EAGVTQFPSHSVIEKGQTVTLRCDPISGHDNLYWYRRVMGKEIKFLLHFVKESKQDESGMPNNRFLAERTGGTYSTLKVQPAELEDSGVYFCASSQTGLAGDTQYFGPGTRLTVL.

This clone has a single count. J is TRBJ2-1 and V is TRBV11-2; TRBD1 matches 9 bases. With 0 bases clipped from V and 4 bases from J, the junction kept 13 bases outside the gene matches. The CDR3 covers 19 residues. CDR1 is SGHAT, CDR2 FQNNGV, per germline. CDR3 DNA sequence: TGTGCCAGCAGCTTAGATTCCGGGACAGGGAGATTCAGGTACAATGAGCAGTTCTTC. Protein sequence: CASSLDSGTGRFRYNEQFF.

This chain connects TRBV7-8 to TRBJ1-3; D gene uncertain. The CDR3 consists of 17 residues. Germline loops: CDR1 SGHVS, CDR2 FQNEAQ. With 0 bases removed from V and 0 bases from J, the gap between germline ends came to 12 bases. CDR3 nucleotide sequence: TGTGCCAGCAGCTTAGCGCTGGCGGGTCGCTCTGGAAACACCATATATTTT. Residues: CASSLALAGRSGNTIYF.

The chain employs TRBV7-3 and TRBJ1-2; D gene unclear. The CDR3 is 14 amino acids. Trimming pared 5 bases from V and 3 bases from J, leaving 13 bases between. Germline loops: CDR1 SGHTA, CDR2 FQGTGA. As DNA, the CDR3 is TGTGCCAGCAGCCTCCCCTCTACGCACTATGGCTACACCTTC. Translation gives CASSLPSTHYGYTF.

The J gene is TRBJ2-7, the V gene TRBV5-6, with D maybe TRBD1 (5 bases). In germline, CDR1 is SGHDT, CDR2 YYEEEE. V was cut by 2 bases and J by 5 bases, with 14 bases left in between. The CDR3 spans 14 residues. This chain's CDR3 is CASSFLTGFHEQYF. CDR3 DNA: TGTGCCAGCAGCTTTCTCACAGGTTTCCACGAGCAGTACTTC.

As to this clone: The same CDR3 also results from other DNA sequences found in this sample. The chain links TRBV6-5 to TRBJ2-3; tentatively, D is TRBD2 (7 bases). The CDR3 covers 15 residues. Trimming removed 2 bases at V and 6 bases at J, with 15 bases between. Per germline, CDR1 MNHEY and CDR2 SVGAGI. The CDR3: CASSYGGGAYDTQYF. Written as DNA, the CDR3 is TGTGCCAGCAGTTACGGAGGGGGGGCATATGATACGCAGTATTTT.

The chain combines TRBV30 with TRBJ1-5; D gene uncertain. Germline CDR1 is GTSNPN and CDR2 is SVGIG (reference sequence). The CDR3 totals 15 residues. V gave up 2 bases and J gave up 0 bases, with 11 bases separating them. CDR3 nucleotide sequence: TGTGCCTGGAGTTTCGGAGTTTATAGCAATCAGCCCCAGCATTTT. Its translation: CAWSFGVYSNQPQHF.

The rearrangement joins TRBV7-3 to TRBJ2-5; a weak D match, TRBD1 (5 bases). CDR1 is SGHTA and CDR2 is FQGTGA in the germline V gene. V lost 6 bases to trimming and J lost 2 bases, with 7 bases between them. There are 12 residues in the CDR3. CDR3 protein: CASSDSQETQYF. In DNA, the CDR3 is TGTGCCAGCAGTGACAGTCAAGAGACCCAGTACTTC.

V gene TRBV11-2 combines with J gene TRBJ2-5, with 10 bases lining up with TRBD1. This CDR3 has 17 amino acids. The germline V gene has CDR1 SGHAT and CDR2 FQNNGV. V trimming: 0 bases; J trimming: 4 bases; junction bases outside the gene matches: 8. The CDR3 region is CASSLDVRDRGGETQYF. The CDR3 DNA is TGTGCCAGCAGCTTAGATGTCCGGGACAGGGGAGGAGAGACCCAGTACTTC.

The chain links TRBV11-1 to TRBJ2-5; D perhaps matches TRBD1 (5 bases). Germline-derived CDR1 and CDR2 are SGHAT and FQDESV (reference sequence). This CDR3 region has 15 residues. V was shortened by 5 bases and J by 2 bases, with 15 bases between the two germline ends. CDR3: CASSAAGQGQETQYF. DNA for the CDR3: TGTGCCAGCAGCGCGGCTGGGCAGGGTCAAGAGACCCAGTACTTC.

This chain's CDR3 is CASSFDRDAYGYTF. The DNA for the CDR3 is TGTGCCAGCAGCTTCGACAGGGATGCCTATGGCTACACCTTC. V and J are TRBV7-2 and TRBJ1-2; TRBD1 aligns across 7 bases. Germline lookup yields CDR1 SGHTA and CDR2 FQGNSA. V trimming: 3 bases; J trimming: 4 bases; junction bases outside the gene matches: 5. The CDR3 is 14 amino acids.

The genes are TRBV7-9 and TRBJ1-5; D might be TRBD1 (5 bases). The CDR3 loop spans 16 amino acids. Germline-derived CDR1 and CDR2 are SEHNR and FQNEAQ (reference sequence). Trimming took 5 bases from V and 1 from J, leaving 15 bases between them. The CDR3 DNA sequence: TGTGCCAGCAGCCCGTTGCGGGGGGTGAGCAATCAGCCCCAGCATTTT. Protein: CASSPLRGVSNQPQHF.

The J gene is TRBJ2-7, the V gene TRBV9; perhaps TRBD2 as D (6 bases). CDR1 SGDLS and CDR2 YYNGEE come from the germline V gene. The CDR3 contains 15 residues. Trimming took 0 bases from V and 1 from J, leaving 11 bases between them. The CDR3 DNA is TGTGCCAGCAGCGTAGGGATGGGGGGATCCTACGAGCAGTACTTC. Encoded protein: CASSVGMGGSYEQYF. The variable domain in full, with the rest retrieved from reference TRBV9 and TRBJ2-7, is DSGVTQTPKHLITATGQRVTLRCSPRSGDLSVYWYQQSLDQGLQFLIQYYNGEERAKGNILERFSAQQFPDLHSELNLSSLELGDSALYFCASSVGMGGSYEQYFGPGTRLTVT.

This chain joins TRBV5-4 and TRBJ2-3, with a weak D call TRBD2 (5 bases). The V end was cut by 0 bases, the J end by 2 bases, with 13 bases between. CDR1 is SGHNT, CDR2 YYREEE, per germline (reference sequence). This CDR3 contains 16 residues. CDR3 sequence reads: CASSLGASRTTDTQYF. The CDR3 DNA is TGTGCCAGCAGCTTGGGGGCTAGCCGGACCACAGATACGCAGTATTTT.